The rows below give T cell receptor beta chains drawn from one sample of a study of human T cells and chemical hapten exposure. TCRdb re-called the reads through MiXCR, storing one row per CDR3 protein. The data show more than 100,000 distinct CDR3 sequences, less than 10% seen once. The sample was whole blood. The source is a human donor in good health. Some clones in this sample may be carry-over from other donors' samples. The CDR3 runs from the conserved cysteine through the conserved F or W. The D gene is left open where the match is weak. Only part of the rows carry a size: once, few, many, or a class if the clone is expanded.

D gene	clone size	V gene	J gene	CDR3 protein	CDR3 DNA
TRBD1	-	TRBV4-3	TRBJ2-3	CASSQHRDRGQWDTQYF	TGCGCCAGCAGCCAGCACCGGGACAGGGGGCAATGGGATACGCAGTATTTT
-	many	TRBV7-2	TRBJ1-1	CASSSRVGDTEAFF	TGTGCCAGCAGCTCCAGGGTTGGCGACACTGAAGCTTTCTTT
-	few	TRBV7-9	TRBJ1-5	CASSPGVGENQPQHF	TGTGCCAGCAGCCCAGGGGTGGGGGAAAATCAGCCCCAGCATTTT
-	many	TRBV5-5	TRBJ2-1	CASSPDTNEQFF	TGTGCCAGCAGCCCCGACACCAATGAGCAGTTCTTC
-	few	TRBV9	TRBJ1-1	CASSVQDGDTEAFF	TGTGCCAGCAGCGTACAGGACGGGGACACTGAAGCTTTCTTT
TRBD1	-	TRBV29-1	TRBJ2-7	CSALLPGQDYEQYF	TGCAGCGCCCTACTCCCGGGACAGGACTACGAGCAGTACTTC
-	many	TRBV7-8	TRBJ1-6	CASSPWTETHNSPLHF	TGTGCCAGCAGCCCCTGGACAGAAACCCATAATTCACCCCTCCACTTT
-	many	TRBV2	TRBJ1-5	CASSETYSNQPQHF	TGTGCCAGCAGCGAGACCTATAGCAATCAGCCCCAGCATTTT
-	few	TRBV27	TRBJ1-5	CASSLDIGNQPQHF	TGTGCCAGCAGTTTGGACATAGGCAATCAGCCCCAGCATTTT
TRBD1	-	TRBV30	TRBJ1-2	CAFPNPGQVYGYTF	TGTGCCTTCCCAAACCCGGGACAGGTCTATGGCTACACCTTC
-	many	TRBV29-1	TRBJ2-1	CSVAGYNEQFF	TGCAGCGTGGCGGGGTACAATGAGCAGTTCTTC
TRBD2	few	TRBV6-4	TRBJ2-7	CASSELAGAGYEQYF	TGTGCCAGCAGTGAACTAGCGGGGGCGGGATACGAGCAGTACTTC
-	many	TRBV2	TRBJ2-1	CASSQKELSSYNEQFF	TGTGCCAGCAGCCAGAAAGAGCTAAGCTCCTACAATGAGCAGTTCTTC
-	many	TRBV12-3/TRBV12-4	TRBJ1-6	CASSPGTGMAYSPLHF	TGTGCCAGCAGTCCTGGGACCGGGATGGCCTATTCACCCCTCCACTTT
-	few	TRBV30	TRBJ2-7	CAWSVGEDYEQYF	TGTGCCTGGAGTGTAGGCGAGGACTACGAGCAGTACTTC
-	many	TRBV10-3	TRBJ2-7	CAISEADLQTPSYEQYF	TGTGCCATCAGTGAGGCAGACCTGCAGACTCCCAGCTACGAGCAGTACTTC
TRBD1	many	TRBV6-1	TRBJ1-2	CASSEMGTARTNYGYTF	TGTGCCAGCAGTGAAATGGGGACAGCTCGAACGAACTATGGCTACACCTTC
-	many	TRBV29-1	TRBJ2-1	CSGATGPSSSYNEQFF	TGCAGCGGAGCAACGGGACCATCTAGCTCCTACAATGAGCAGTTCTTC
-	few	TRBV6-6	TRBJ2-7	CASSYSTTFSSYEQYF	TGTGCCAGCAGTTACTCGACCACTTTCAGCTCCTACGAGCAGTACTTC
TRBD1	many	TRBV30	TRBJ1-5	CAWGDSFYNQPQHF	TGTGCCTGGGGGGACAGTTTTTACAATCAGCCCCAGCATTTT
-	many	TRBV6-1	TRBJ1-5	CASHGGLLSNQPQHF	TGTGCCAGCCACGGGGGGCTATTAAGCAATCAGCCCCAGCATTTT
-	many	TRBV20-1	TRBJ2-7	CSARDMAGPYEQYF	TGCAGTGCTAGAGATATGGCAGGTCCCTACGAGCAGTACTTC